This TCR beta chain was identified in a study of human T cells and chemical hapten exposure. The CDR3 consists of 16 residues. Germline values: CDR1 SGHTA, CDR2 FQGNSA. Unmatched junction bases numbered 5, after V lost 0 bases and J lost 0 bases. As the library was built, unique molecular identifiers were attached to individual cDNA molecules. One entry per CDR3 protein results from TCRdb running MiXCR on the reads. Of 100,000 to 150,000 distinct CDR3 sequences detected, about 7.7% appear once; the ten largest clones hold approximately 1.4%. Whole blood that had not been fractionated was the source of extracted total RNA. This clonotype was found once.

Material: whole blood. V and J are TRBV7-2 and TRBJ2-7; 7 nucleotides match TRBD1. The TCR was taken from a human donor in good health. Some clones in this sample may be carry-over from other donors' samples. The chain's CDR3 is CASSLAQYRGSYEQYF. CDR3 DNA sequence: TGTGCCAGCAGCTTAGCGCAGTACAGGGGCTCCTACGAGCAGTACTTC.